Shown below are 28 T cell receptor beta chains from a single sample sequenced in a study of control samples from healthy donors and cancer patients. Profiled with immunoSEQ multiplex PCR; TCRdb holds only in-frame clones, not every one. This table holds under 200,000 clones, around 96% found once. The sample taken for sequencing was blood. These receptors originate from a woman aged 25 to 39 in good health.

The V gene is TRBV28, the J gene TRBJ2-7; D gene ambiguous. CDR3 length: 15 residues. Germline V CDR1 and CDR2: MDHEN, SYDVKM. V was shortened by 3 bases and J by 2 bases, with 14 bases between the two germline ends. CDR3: CASSFSLAPTYEQYF. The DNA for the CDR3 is TGTGCCAGCAGTTTTTCCTTGGCCCCGACCTACGAGCAGTACTTC.

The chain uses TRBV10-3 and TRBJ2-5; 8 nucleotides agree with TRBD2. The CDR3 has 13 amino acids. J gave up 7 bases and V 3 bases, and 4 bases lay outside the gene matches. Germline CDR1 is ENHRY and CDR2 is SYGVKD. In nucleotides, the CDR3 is TGTGCCATCAGTGATAACAGCGGGGGGACCCAGTACTTC. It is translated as CAISDNSGGTQYF.

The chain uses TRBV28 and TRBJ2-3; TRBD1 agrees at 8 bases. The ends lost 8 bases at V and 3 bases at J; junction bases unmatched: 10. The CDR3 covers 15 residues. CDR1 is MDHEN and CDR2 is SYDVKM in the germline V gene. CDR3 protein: CASSIGQGFTDTQYF. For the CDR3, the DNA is TGTGCCAGCTCAATAGGACAGGGTTTTACAGATACGCAGTATTTT.

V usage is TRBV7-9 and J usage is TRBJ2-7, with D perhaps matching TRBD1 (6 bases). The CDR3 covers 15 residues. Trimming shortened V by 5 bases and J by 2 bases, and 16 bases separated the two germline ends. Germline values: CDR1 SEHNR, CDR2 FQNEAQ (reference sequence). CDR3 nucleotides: TGTGCCAGCAGCCCCCGACAGGTACAGGCCTACGAGCAGTACTTC. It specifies CASSPRQVQAYEQYF.

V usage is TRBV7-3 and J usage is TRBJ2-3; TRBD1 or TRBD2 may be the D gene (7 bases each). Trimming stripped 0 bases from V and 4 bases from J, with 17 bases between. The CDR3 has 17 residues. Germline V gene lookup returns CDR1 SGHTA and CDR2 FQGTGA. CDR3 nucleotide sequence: TGTGCCAGCAGCTTAACCGCTGGACTAGGGGGCCCAGATACGCAGTATTTT. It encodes CASSLTAGLGGPDTQYF.

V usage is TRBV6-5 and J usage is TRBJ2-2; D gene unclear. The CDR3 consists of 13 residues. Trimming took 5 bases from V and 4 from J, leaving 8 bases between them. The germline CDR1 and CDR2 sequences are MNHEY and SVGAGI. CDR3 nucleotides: TGTGCCAGCAGTCCCCGAGTCACCGGGGAGCTGTTTTTT. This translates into CASSPRVTGELFF.

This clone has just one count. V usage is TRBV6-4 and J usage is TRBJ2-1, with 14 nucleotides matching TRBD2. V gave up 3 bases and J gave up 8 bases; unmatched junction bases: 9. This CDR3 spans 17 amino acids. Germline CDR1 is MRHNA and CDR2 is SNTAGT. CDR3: CASSEYGGTSGGDEQFF. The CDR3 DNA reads TGTGCCAGCAGTGAATACGGAGGGACTAGCGGGGGTGATGAGCAGTTCTTC.

This CDR3 reads CASSSDVVDLGYSNQPQHF. CDR3 DNA: TGTGCCAGCAGCTCAGATGTCGTGGATCTCGGTTATAGCAATCAGCCCCAGCATTTT. The gene calls are TRBV5-8 and TRBJ1-5, with D hard to call. Germline values: CDR1 SGHTS, CDR2 YDEGEE. V lost 3 bases and J lost 0, with 22 bases in between. This CDR3 is built from 19 residues.

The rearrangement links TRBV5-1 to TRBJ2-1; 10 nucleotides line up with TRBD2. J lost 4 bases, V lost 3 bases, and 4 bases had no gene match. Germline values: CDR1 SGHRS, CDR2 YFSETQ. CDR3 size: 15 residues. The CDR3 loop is CASSYTSGTYNEQFF. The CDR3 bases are TGCGCCAGCAGCTATACTAGCGGGACTTACAATGAGCAGTTCTTC.

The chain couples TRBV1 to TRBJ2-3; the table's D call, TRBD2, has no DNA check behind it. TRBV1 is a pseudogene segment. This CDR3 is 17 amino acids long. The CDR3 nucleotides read TGCACCAGCAGCCTAGGACTAGCGGGGGGGCTGAAAGATACGCAGTATTTT. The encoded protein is CTSSLGLAGGLKDTQYF.

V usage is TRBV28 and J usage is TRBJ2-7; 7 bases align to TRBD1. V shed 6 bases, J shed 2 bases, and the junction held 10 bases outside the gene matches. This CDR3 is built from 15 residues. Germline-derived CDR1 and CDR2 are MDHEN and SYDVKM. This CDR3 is CASRPWTGGAYEQYF. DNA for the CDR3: TGTGCCAGCAGACCCTGGACAGGTGGTGCCTACGAGCAGTACTTC.

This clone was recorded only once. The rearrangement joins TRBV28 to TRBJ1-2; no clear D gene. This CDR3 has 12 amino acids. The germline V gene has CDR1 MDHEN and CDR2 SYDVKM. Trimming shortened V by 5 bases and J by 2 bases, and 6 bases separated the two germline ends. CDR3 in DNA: TGTGCCAGCAGTGACTTAAACTATGGCTACACCTTC. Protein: CASSDLNYGYTF.

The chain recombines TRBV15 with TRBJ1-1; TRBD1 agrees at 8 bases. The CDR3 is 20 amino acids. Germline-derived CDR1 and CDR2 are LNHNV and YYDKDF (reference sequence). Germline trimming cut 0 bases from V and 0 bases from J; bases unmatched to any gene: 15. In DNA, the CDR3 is TGTGCCACCAGCAGAGATTTGATAGAACAGGGGGATTTATTGAACACTGAAGCTTTCTTT. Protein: CATSRDLIEQGDLLNTEAFF.

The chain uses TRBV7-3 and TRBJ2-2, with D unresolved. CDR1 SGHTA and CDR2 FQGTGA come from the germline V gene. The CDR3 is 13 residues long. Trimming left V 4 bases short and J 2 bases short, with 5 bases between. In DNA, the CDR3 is TGTGCCAGCAGCTCCCGAAACACCGGGGAGCTGTTTTTT. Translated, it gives CASSSRNTGELFF. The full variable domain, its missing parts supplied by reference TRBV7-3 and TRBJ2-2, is GAGVSQTPSNKVTEKGKYVELRCDPISGHTALYWYRQSLGQGPEFLIYFQGTGAADDSGLPNDRFFAVRPEGSVSTLKIQRTERGDSAVYLCASSSRNTGELFFGEGSRLTVL.

The CDR3 DNA reads TGTGCCACCGGAGACAGGGGTCAGTTCTTC. Protein sequence: CATGDRGQFF. The V and J genes are TRBV24-1 and TRBJ2-1; TRBD1 aligns across 8 bases. The CDR3 extends over 10 amino acids. J lost 13 bases, V lost 9 bases, and 4 bases had no gene match. Germline V gives CDR1 KGHDR, CDR2 SFDVKD.

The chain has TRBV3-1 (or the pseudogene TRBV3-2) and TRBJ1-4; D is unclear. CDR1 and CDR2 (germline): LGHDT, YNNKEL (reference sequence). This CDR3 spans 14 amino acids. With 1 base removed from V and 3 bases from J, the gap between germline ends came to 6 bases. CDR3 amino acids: CASSQGGPNEKLFF. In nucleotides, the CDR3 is TGTGCCAGCAGCCAAGGAGGGCCTAATGAAAAACTGTTTTTT.

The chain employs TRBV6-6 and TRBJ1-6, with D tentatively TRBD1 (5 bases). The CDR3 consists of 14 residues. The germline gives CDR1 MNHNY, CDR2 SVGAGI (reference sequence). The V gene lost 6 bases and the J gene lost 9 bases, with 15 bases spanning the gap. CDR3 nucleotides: TGTGCCAGCAGCCCGGTTGTGGGGGGTTCACCCCTCCACTTT. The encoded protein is CASSPVVGGSPLHF.

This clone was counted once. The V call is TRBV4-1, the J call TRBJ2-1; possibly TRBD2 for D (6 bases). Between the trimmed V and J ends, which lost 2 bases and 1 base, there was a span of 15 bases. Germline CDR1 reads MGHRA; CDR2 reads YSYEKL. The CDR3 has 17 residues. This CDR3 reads CASSQPIAARSYNEQFF. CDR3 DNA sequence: TGCGCCAGCAGCCAACCTATAGCGGCACGATCCTACAATGAGCAGTTCTTC.

The CDR3 DNA reads TGTGCCAGCAGCTATCCGGGACAGGGTGACACTGAAGCTTTCTTT. Amino acid sequence: CASSYPGQGDTEAFF. The genes are TRBV5-5 and TRBJ1-1; 9 bases fit TRBD1. The trim removed 3 bases at V and 3 bases at J, leaving 6 bases unmatched. The CDR3 is 15 amino acids. Germline lookup yields CDR1 SGHKS and CDR2 YYEKEE (reference sequence). The full variable domain, rest sourced from reference TRBV5-5 and TRBJ1-1, is DAGVTQSPTHLIKTRGQQVTLRCSPISGHKSVSWYQQVLGQGPQFIFQYYEKEERGRGNFPDRFSARQFPNYSSELNVNALLLGDSALYLCASSYPGQGDTEAFFGQGTRLTVV.

CDR3 in DNA: TGTGCCAGCAGCCTGCGACAGGGTAGAGTTCGGTCACCCCTCCACTTT. This encodes CASSLRQGRVRSPLHF. The rearrangement joins TRBV3-1 (or the pseudogene TRBV3-2) to TRBJ1-6; 7 nucleotides match TRBD1. The V gene end was trimmed by 4 bases and the J gene end by 10 bases; junction bases not matched to a gene: 13. This CDR3 contains 16 residues. CDR1 LGHDT and CDR2 YNNKEL come from the germline V gene (reference sequence).

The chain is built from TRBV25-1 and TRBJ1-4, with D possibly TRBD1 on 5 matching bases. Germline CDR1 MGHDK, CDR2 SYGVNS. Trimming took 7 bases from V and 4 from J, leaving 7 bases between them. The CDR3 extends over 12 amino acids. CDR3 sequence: CASIGVNEKLFF. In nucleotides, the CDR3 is TGTGCCAGCATAGGGGTTAATGAAAAACTGTTTTTT.

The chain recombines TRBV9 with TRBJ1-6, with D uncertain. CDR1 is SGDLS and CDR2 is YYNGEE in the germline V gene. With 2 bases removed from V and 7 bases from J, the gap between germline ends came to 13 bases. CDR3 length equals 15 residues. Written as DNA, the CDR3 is TGTGCCAGCAGCGTGGGTCGTCTTGGAAATTCACCCCTCCACTTT. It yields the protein CASSVGRLGNSPLHF.

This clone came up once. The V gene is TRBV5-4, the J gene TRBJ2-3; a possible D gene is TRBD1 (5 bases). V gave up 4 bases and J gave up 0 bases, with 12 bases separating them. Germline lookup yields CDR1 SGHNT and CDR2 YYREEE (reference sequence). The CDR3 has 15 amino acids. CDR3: CASSPGAGSTDTQYF. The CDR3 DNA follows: TGTGCCAGCAGCCCAGGAGCAGGGAGCACAGATACGCAGTATTTT.

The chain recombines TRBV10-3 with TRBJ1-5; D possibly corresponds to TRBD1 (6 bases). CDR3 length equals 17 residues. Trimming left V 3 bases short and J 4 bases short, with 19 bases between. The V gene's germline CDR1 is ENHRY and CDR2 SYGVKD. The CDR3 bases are TGTGCCATCAGTGACAAAATATCACAGGGACTAAATCAGCCCCAGCATTTT. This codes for CAISDKISQGLNQPQHF.

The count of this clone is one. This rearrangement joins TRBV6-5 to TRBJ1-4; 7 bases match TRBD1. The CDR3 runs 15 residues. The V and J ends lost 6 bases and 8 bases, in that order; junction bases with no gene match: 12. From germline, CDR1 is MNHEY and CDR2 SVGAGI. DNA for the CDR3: TGTGCCAGCAGCACAAGGGGGCAGCGGGCCGAAAAACTGTTTTTT. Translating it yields CASSTRGQRAEKLFF.

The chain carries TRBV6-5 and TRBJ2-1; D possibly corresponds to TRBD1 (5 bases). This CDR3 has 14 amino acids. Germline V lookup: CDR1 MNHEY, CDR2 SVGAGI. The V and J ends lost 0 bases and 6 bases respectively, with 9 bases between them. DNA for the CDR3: TGTGCCAGCAGTTACTCCACAGGACCCAATGAGCAGTTCTTC. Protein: CASSYSTGPNEQFF.

In nucleotides, the CDR3 is TGTGCCAGCAGGGCCGGACGGATGAACACTGAAGCTTTCTTT. Protein sequence: CASRAGRMNTEAFF. The chain combines TRBV2 with TRBJ1-1; D not resolved. This CDR3 comprises 14 residues. V dropped 6 bases and J dropped 0 bases, with 11 bases sitting between them. Germline CDR1 and CDR2: SNHLY and FYNNEI.

CDR3 coding DNA: TGTGCCAGCAGTCACCACGCGACAGATACGCAGTATTTT. As protein: CASSHHATDTQYF. The J gene is TRBJ2-3, the V gene TRBV28; D uncertain. The CDR3 is made up of 13 amino acids. V lost 5 bases, J lost 3 bases, and 9 bases lay in between. Germline values: CDR1 MDHEN, CDR2 SYDVKM.